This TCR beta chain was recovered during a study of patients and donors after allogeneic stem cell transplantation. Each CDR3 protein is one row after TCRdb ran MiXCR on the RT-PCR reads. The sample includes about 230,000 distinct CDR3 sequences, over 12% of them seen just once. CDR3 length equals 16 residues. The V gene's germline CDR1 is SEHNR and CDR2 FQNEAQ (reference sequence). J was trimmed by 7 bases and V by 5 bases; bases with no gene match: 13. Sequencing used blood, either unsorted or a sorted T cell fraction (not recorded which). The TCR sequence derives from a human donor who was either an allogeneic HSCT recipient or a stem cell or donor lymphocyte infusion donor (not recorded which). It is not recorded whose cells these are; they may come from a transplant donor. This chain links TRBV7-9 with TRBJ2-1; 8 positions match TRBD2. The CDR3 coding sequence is TGTGCCAGCAGCGTAATAGGCGGGACTAGTTTGAATGAGCAGTTCTTC. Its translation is CASSVIGGTSLNEQFF.